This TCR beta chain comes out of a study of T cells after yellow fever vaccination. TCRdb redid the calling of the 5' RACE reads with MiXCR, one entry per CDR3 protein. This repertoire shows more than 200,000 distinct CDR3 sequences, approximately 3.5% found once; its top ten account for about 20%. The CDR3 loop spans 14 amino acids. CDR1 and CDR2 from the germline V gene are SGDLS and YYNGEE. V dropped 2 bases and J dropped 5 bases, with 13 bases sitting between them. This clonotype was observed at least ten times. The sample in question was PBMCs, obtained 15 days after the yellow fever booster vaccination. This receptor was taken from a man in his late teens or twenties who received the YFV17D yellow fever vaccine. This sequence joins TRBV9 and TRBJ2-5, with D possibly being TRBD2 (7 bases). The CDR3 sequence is CASSVPGGQETQYF. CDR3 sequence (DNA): TGTGCCAGCAGCGTCCCCGGGGGGCAGGAGACCCAGTACTTC.